This is a list of T cell receptor beta chains from one sample in a study of shared clonotypes between healthy human individuals. Data came from immunoSEQ multiplex PCR; TCRdb stores just in-frame clones and leaves some out. This table holds 660,000 or so clones, about 95% found once. The specimen was naive CD8+ T cells sorted from blood. The receptors derive from a woman aged 25 to 39 in good health. Both conserved end residues are trimmed from each CDR3. A D gene is named only where the DNA matches it firmly. A row's size may be missing; if present it is once, few, many or a size class.

V gene: TRBV29-1; D gene: TRBD1; J gene: TRBJ1-2; clone size: NA; CDR3 protein: SLGTGGYGYT
V gene: TRBV7-9; D gene: NA; J gene: TRBJ1-2; clone size: NA; CDR3 protein: ASTEVANYGYT
V gene: TRBV9; D gene: NA; J gene: TRBJ2-7; clone size: NA; CDR3 protein: ASSVGPGSYEQY
V gene: TRBV2; D gene: NA; J gene: TRBJ2-7; clone size: NA; CDR3 protein: AIERPERSQY
V gene: TRBV6-5; D gene: NA; J gene: TRBJ2-7; clone size: NA; CDR3 protein: ASSYSFATSFDEQY
V gene: TRBV30; D gene: TRBD2; J gene: TRBJ2-7; clone size: once; CDR3 protein: AWSTRSGSGIYEQY
V gene: TRBV27; D gene: TRBD2; J gene: TRBJ2-3; clone size: NA; CDR3 protein: ASSPTSASTDTQY
V gene: TRBV30; D gene: NA; J gene: TRBJ1-4; clone size: NA; CDR3 protein: AWAGGWGEKLF
V gene: TRBV5-1; D gene: TRBD1; J gene: TRBJ2-1; clone size: NA; CDR3 protein: ASSFRAGGDEQF
V gene: TRBV4-1; D gene: NA; J gene: TRBJ2-7; clone size: NA; CDR3 protein: ASSQGPYAGGFSYEQY
V gene: TRBV7-9; D gene: NA; J gene: TRBJ1-5; clone size: once; CDR3 protein: ASSSGGRDDSNQPQH
V gene: TRBV5-1; D gene: NA; J gene: TRBJ1-2; clone size: NA; CDR3 protein: ASRPGGANYGYT
V gene: TRBV6-1; D gene: TRBD2; J gene: TRBJ2-7; clone size: NA; CDR3 protein: ASSDTPSGVYEQY
V gene: TRBV29-1; D gene: NA; J gene: TRBJ2-1; clone size: NA; CDR3 protein: SVGDTRGSRSGNEQF
V gene: TRBV5-5; D gene: NA; J gene: TRBJ2-7; clone size: NA; CDR3 protein: ASSLAYSYEQY
V gene: TRBV27; D gene: NA; J gene: TRBJ2-7; clone size: NA; CDR3 protein: ASSPGTVLYEQY
V gene: TRBV28; D gene: NA; J gene: TRBJ1-1; clone size: NA; CDR3 protein: ASSPGLPGTF
V gene: TRBV4-1; D gene: NA; J gene: TRBJ2-3; clone size: NA; CDR3 protein: ASSQPVVGDTQY
V gene: TRBV13; D gene: NA; J gene: TRBJ1-2; clone size: once; CDR3 protein: ASSSGLRGYT
V gene: TRBV5-6; D gene: NA; J gene: TRBJ2-3; clone size: NA; CDR3 protein: ASSFQANTDTQY
V gene: TRBV7-9; D gene: NA; J gene: TRBJ2-7; clone size: NA; CDR3 protein: ASSPGGAYSYEQY
V gene: TRBV27; D gene: NA; J gene: TRBJ2-7; clone size: NA; CDR3 protein: ASSLLGPNYEQY
V gene: TRBV11-2; D gene: TRBD1; J gene: TRBJ2-7; clone size: NA; CDR3 protein: ASSWDRGAYEQY
V gene: TRBV28; D gene: NA; J gene: TRBJ2-7; clone size: NA; CDR3 protein: ASSSWVEGQSSYEQY
V gene: TRBV6-5; D gene: NA; J gene: TRBJ1-1; clone size: NA; CDR3 protein: ASSYSGPSLNTEAF
V gene: TRBV5-4; D gene: TRBD1; J gene: TRBJ1-2; clone size: NA; CDR3 protein: ASSWGTGEGYT
V gene: TRBV4-1; D gene: NA; J gene: TRBJ2-5; clone size: NA; CDR3 protein: ASSQEGEQETQY
V gene: TRBV10-2; D gene: NA; J gene: TRBJ1-5; clone size: NA; CDR3 protein: ASTHSINQPQH
V gene: TRBV29-1; D gene: TRBD1; J gene: TRBJ1-5; clone size: NA; CDR3 protein: SVGTGANQPQH
V gene: TRBV4-2; D gene: NA; J gene: TRBJ1-4; clone size: once; CDR3 protein: ASSQLGRVEGEKLF
V gene: TRBV11-1; D gene: NA; J gene: TRBJ2-3; clone size: once; CDR3 protein: ASSLARGNTDTQY
V gene: TRBV27; D gene: NA; J gene: TRBJ1-3; clone size: NA; CDR3 protein: ASSLSSTGNTIY
V gene: TRBV6-1; D gene: NA; J gene: TRBJ2-1; clone size: NA; CDR3 protein: ASSEPSWGSSYNEQF
V gene: TRBV27; D gene: NA; J gene: TRBJ1-5; clone size: once; CDR3 protein: ASSLYGNNQPQH
V gene: TRBV20-1; D gene: NA; J gene: TRBJ2-7; clone size: NA; CDR3 protein: SASSQLEQY
V gene: TRBV4-1; D gene: NA; J gene: TRBJ2-6; clone size: NA; CDR3 protein: ASSLRDSGANVLT
V gene: TRBV2; D gene: NA; J gene: TRBJ2-1; clone size: NA; CDR3 protein: ASSEDGRLVDEQF
V gene: TRBV11-2; D gene: TRBD1; J gene: TRBJ2-7; clone size: NA; CDR3 protein: ASSFGTGAYEQY
V gene: TRBV5-5; D gene: NA; J gene: TRBJ1-5; clone size: NA; CDR3 protein: ASSVDRRSNQPQH
V gene: TRBV2; D gene: NA; J gene: TRBJ1-1; clone size: NA; CDR3 protein: ASRGDTEAF
V gene: TRBV13; D gene: NA; J gene: TRBJ1-4; clone size: NA; CDR3 protein: ASSLGLGSANEKLF